These T cell receptor beta chains were read from a single sample in a study of Ad26.COV2.S vaccination and SARS-CoV-2 variants. Clones were sequenced by immunoSEQ multiplex PCR, and TCRdb holds only the in-frame ones, with some missing. Of some 420,000 clones listed, 70% to 90% are singletons. The sample was peripheral blood, taken in a trial of Ad26.COV2.S vaccine versus placebo. The receptors originated from a person between 18 and 59 years old who received the Ad26.COV2.S COVID-19 vaccine or a placebo. The CDR3 runs from the conserved cysteine through the conserved F or W. The order of the fields is J gene, D gene, clone size, V gene, CDR3 protein, CDR3 DNA. D genes are given only for firm matches. Rows give clone size only sometimes, using once, few, many, or a class for an expanded clone.

>TRBJ2-3|NA|NA|TRBV9
CASSVGTGTSTDTQYF
TGTGCCAGCAGCGTAGGGACGGGGACGTCCACAGATACGCAGTATTTT
>TRBJ2-7|NA|NA|TRBV5-4
CASSLNLSPPREQYF
TGTGCCAGCAGCTTGAATCTCTCCCCCCCTAGGGAGCAGTACTTC
>TRBJ1-5|TRBD1|NA|TRBV28
CASSTRGGNQPQHF
TGTGCCAGCAGTACCAGGGGGGGCAATCAGCCCCAGCATTTT
>TRBJ2-1|TRBD1|NA|TRBV27
CASSPGQPSYNEQFF
TGTGCCAGCAGTCCGGGACAGCCCTCCTACAATGAGCAGTTCTTC
>TRBJ2-7|TRBD1|NA|TRBV27
CASRPRGQGSYEQYF
TGTGCCAGCAGACCGCGGGGACAGGGTAGTTACGAGCAGTACTTC
>TRBJ1-3|NA|NA|TRBV19
CASSRSQGLSGNTIYF
TGTGCCAGTAGCCGATCTCAGGGACTCTCTGGAAACACCATATATTTT
>TRBJ2-6|NA|NA|TRBV24-1
CATSDPGTSGANVLTF
TGTGCCACCAGTGACCCGGGGACCTCTGGGGCCAACGTCCTGACTTTC
>TRBJ2-1|TRBD2|NA|TRBV7-2
CASSLAPTGGAYNEQFF
TGTGCCAGCAGCTTAGCCCCAACGGGGGGTGCCTACAATGAGCAGTTCTTC
>TRBJ2-5|TRBD2|NA|TRBV5-8
CASSLGLAVPETQYF
TGTGCCAGCAGCTTGGGACTAGCGGTCCCGGAGACCCAGTACTTC
>TRBJ2-1|NA|NA|TRBV28
CASTGPGLQSQDEQFF
TGTGCCAGCACGGGACCCGGGCTCCAGAGTCAGGATGAGCAGTTCTTC
>TRBJ2-3|TRBD1|NA|TRBV9
CASSPGQVTDTQYF
TGTGCCAGCAGCCCGGGACAGGTCACAGATACGCAGTATTTT
>TRBJ2-5|NA|NA|TRBV28
CASSPNLPLYQETQYF
TGTGCCAGCAGTCCGAATCTTCCCTTGTACCAAGAGACCCAGTACTTC
>TRBJ2-3|TRBD2|NA|TRBV28
CASSPPQSGGYSTDTQYF
TGTGCCAGCAGTCCCCCCCAGAGCGGGGGGTATAGCACAGATACGCAGTATTTT
>TRBJ2-3|NA|NA|TRBV6-2/TRBV6-3
CASSYGSRDNTDTQYF
TGTGCCAGCAGTTATGGGAGTCGGGACAACACAGATACGCAGTATTTT
>TRBJ1-5|TRBD1|NA|TRBV19
CASSGGTGRVQPQHF
TGTGCCAGTAGTGGGGGGACAGGGAGGGTTCAGCCCCAGCATTTT
>TRBJ2-1|TRBD2|NA|TRBV6-5
CASRPGLAGGPQFF
TGTGCCAGCAGACCCGGGCTAGCGGGGGGCCCTCAGTTCTTC
>TRBJ1-1|NA|NA|TRBV5-4
CASSFGAGTEAFF
TGTGCCAGCAGCTTCGGAGCGGGAACTGAAGCTTTCTTT
>TRBJ2-1|TRBD2|NA|TRBV30
CAWSGPTPSLAGHNEQFF
TGTGCCTGGAGTGGACCGACGCCAAGCCTAGCGGGGCACAATGAGCAGTTCTTC
>TRBJ2-2|NA|NA|TRBV5-1
CASSHLRGADTGELFF
TGCGCCAGCAGCCACCTTAGGGGCGCAGACACCGGGGAGCTGTTTTTT
>TRBJ2-3|NA|NA|TRBV4-3
CASSLGQRGADTQYF
TGCGCCAGCAGCCTCGGACAGAGGGGAGCAGATACGCAGTATTTT
>TRBJ1-5|TRBD1|NA|TRBV11-2
CASSFGTGGGQPQHF
TGTGCCAGCAGCTTCGGGACAGGGGGAGGTCAGCCCCAGCATTTT
>TRBJ2-1|TRBD2|NA|TRBV5-4
CASSLGGGTQEEQFF
TGTGCCAGCAGCTTGGGCGGGGGAACCCAGGAGGAGCAGTTCTTC
>TRBJ1-1|NA|once|TRBV6-5
CASRSSRQGGAFF
TGTGCCAGCAGGAGTTCCCGTCAGGGCGGAGCTTTCTTT
>TRBJ2-1|TRBD2|NA|TRBV18
CASSPPLAGGYNEQFF
TGTGCCAGCTCACCACCTCTAGCGGGGGGGTACAATGAGCAGTTCTTC
>TRBJ1-4|TRBD1|few|TRBV7-9
CASSLRQGATNEKLFF
TGTGCCAGCAGCTTAAGACAGGGGGCAACTAATGAAAAACTGTTTTTT
>TRBJ2-4|NA|NA|TRBV6-1
CASSERGAGRLENIQYF
TGTGCCAGCAGTGAACGGGGGGCAGGGAGGCTGGAAAACATTCAGTACTTC
>TRBJ2-5|TRBD2|NA|TRBV2
CASSFTGGQETQYF
TGTGCCAGCAGTTTCACGGGGGGTCAAGAGACCCAGTACTTC
>TRBJ2-3|NA|NA|TRBV7-6
CASSFLTGGGDTQYF
TGTGCCAGCAGTTTCCTAACGGGGGGCGGAGATACGCAGTATTTT
>TRBJ2-1|NA|once|TRBV19
CASSKGPPSGEQFF
TGTGCCAGTAGTAAGGGACCCCCCTCCGGTGAGCAGTTCTTC
>TRBJ1-2|NA|NA|TRBV5-1
CASSSLGAGYTF
TGCGCCAGCAGCTCGCTCGGGGCGGGCTACACCTTC
>TRBJ1-4|NA|NA|TRBV6-2/TRBV6-3
CASSYEGRNEKLFF
TGTGCCAGCAGTTACGAGGGGAGGAATGAAAAACTGTTTTTT
>TRBJ2-3|NA|NA|TRBV3-1/TRBV3-2
CASSQDSRQYTDTQYF
TGTGCCAGCAGCCAAGATTCAAGACAGTACACAGATACGCAGTATTTT
>TRBJ2-7|NA|NA|TRBV6-1
CASSEITGLFYEQYF
TGTGCCAGCAGTGAAATTACAGGGCTCTTCTACGAGCAGTACTTC
>TRBJ1-2|TRBD1|NA|TRBV11-1
CASSSPSRTGNYGYTF
TGTGCCAGCAGCTCACCCTCCCGGACAGGGAACTATGGCTACACCTTC
>TRBJ2-1|TRBD1|NA|TRBV9
CASSPPSGQGFF
TGTGCCAGCAGCCCCCCTTCGGGACAGGGGTTCTTC
>TRBJ2-5|NA|NA|TRBV3-1/TRBV3-2
CASSPNPGAEETQYF
TGTGCCAGCAGCCCAAATCCGGGAGCTGAAGAGACCCAGTACTTC
>TRBJ2-3|TRBD2|few|TRBV2
CASSEEARLAAADTQYF
TGTGCCAGCAGTGAAGAGGCGAGACTAGCGGCGGCAGATACGCAGTATTTT
>TRBJ1-1|NA|NA|TRBV6-2/TRBV6-3
CASSYPPSRVGMTEAFF
TGTGCCAGCAGTTACCCACCTTCCAGGGTTGGAATGACTGAAGCTTTCTTT
>TRBJ1-2|NA|NA|TRBV6-1
CASSEDSWRPNYGYTF
TGTGCCAGCAGTGAAGACTCTTGGAGACCTAACTATGGCTACACCTTC
>TRBJ1-2|NA|NA|TRBV12-3/TRBV12-4
CASSFLAQGYTF
TGTGCCAGCAGTTTTTTGGCGCAGGGCTACACCTTC
>TRBJ1-5|TRBD1|once|TRBV30
CAWSHRGLGQPQHF
TGTGCCTGGAGTCACAGGGGGCTAGGTCAGCCCCAGCATTTT
>TRBJ2-1|TRBD2|NA|TRBV5-1
CASSLPGLASAYNEQFF
TGCGCCAGCAGCTTACCGGGACTAGCTTCGGCCTACAATGAGCAGTTCTTC
>TRBJ1-2|NA|NA|TRBV6-5
CASTRKRVGHGYTF
TGTGCCAGCACCCGAAAAAGGGTAGGGCATGGCTACACCTTC
>TRBJ1-6|NA|NA|TRBV27
CASSLGVVVRTPLHF
TGTGCCAGCAGTTTGGGGGTCGTCGTTCGAACACCCCTCCACTTT
>TRBJ1-1|NA|NA|TRBV6-5
CASSLLGPRNTEAFF
TGTGCCAGCAGCCTTTTGGGACCGCGGAACACTGAAGCTTTCTTT
>TRBJ2-7|TRBD2|NA|TRBV2
CASRGPRETPPYEQYF
TGTGCCAGCAGGGGGCCGCGGGAGACTCCCCCCTACGAGCAGTACTTC
>TRBJ1-3|NA|NA|TRBV5-5
CASSPDTHSGNTIYF
TGTGCCAGCAGCCCTGACACACACTCTGGAAACACCATATATTTT
>TRBJ2-5|NA|NA|TRBV28
CASFGTYQETQYF
TGTGCCAGCTTCGGGACCTACCAAGAGACCCAGTACTTC
>TRBJ2-1|NA|NA|TRBV9
CASSPAAEGYEQFF
TGTGCCAGCAGCCCCGCCGCTGAGGGGTATGAGCAGTTCTTC
>TRBJ2-1|NA|NA|TRBV9
CASSEGKGEVRNEQFF
TGTGCCAGCAGCGAAGGGAAGGGGGAGGTACGCAATGAGCAGTTCTTC
>TRBJ1-2|NA|NA|TRBV24-1
CATSDLNLNYGYTF
TGTGCCACCAGTGACCTTAATCTAAACTATGGCTACACCTTC
>TRBJ2-7|NA|NA|TRBV11-2
CASSLAGSLRVYEQYF
TGTGCCAGCAGCTTAGCTGGGAGTCTTAGGGTGTACGAGCAGTACTTC